Below, one T cell receptor beta chain is given with its context. The data were produced by immunoSEQ multiplex PCR, yet TCRdb's version contains in-frame clones alone and is incomplete. Among 20,000 to 25,000 clones listed, around 80% were seen once. The data derive from a study of blood T cell repertoires in COVID-19. The wider study: Samples representing acute and convalescent COVID-19 were sourced from the United States, Italy and Spain.

With 4 bases removed from V and 8 bases from J, the gap between germline ends came to 14 bases. This CDR3 contains 13 residues. Germline-derived CDR1 and CDR2 are SGHTA and FQGNSA. This TCR came from a man aged 55 to 70 with active COVID-19. The chain couples TRBV7-2 to TRBJ1-2, with a tentative D call TRBD1 (5 bases). Sample: peripheral blood. CDR3 sequence (DNA): TGTGCCAGCAGCTATTCAGGGATAGGGGGCTACACCTTC. Translated: CASSYSGIGGYTF.